The text below deals with one TCR beta chain. The table came from immunoSEQ multiplex PCR; TCRdb's copy has only in-frame clones and leaves some out. This sample has 200,000 to 250,000 clones, with more than 70% found just once. The entry originates in a study of blood T cell repertoires in COVID-19. Germline CDR1 and CDR2: LNHDA and SQIVND (reference sequence). This CDR3 has 13 residues. Trimming shortened V by 4 bases and J by 2 bases, and 9 bases separated the two germline ends. The chain couples TRBV19 to TRBJ2-7; possibly TRBD1 for D (6 bases). The sample comprised PBMCs or T cells enriched from blood (not recorded which). This clonotype originated in a woman aged 45-60 years who had recovered from COVID-19. CDR3 in DNA: TGTGCCAGTAGTACCGGGACACCCTACGAGCAGTACTTC. This encodes CASSTGTPYEQYF.